One sample yielded the 26 T cell receptor beta chains listed below, sequenced in a study of radiotherapy plus CTLA-4 blockade in lung cancer. Generated by immunoSEQ multiplex PCR, the TCRdb table keeps only in-frame clones and is missing some. Here the sample spans about 120,000 clones, more than 65% being singletons. This sample comprised peripheral blood, obtained from a patient treated with radiotherapy plus ipilimumab. The receptors were gathered from a human donor with non-small cell lung cancer who had a partial response to radiotherapy plus ipilimumab.

CDR3 loop: CASSRPRTEKETQYF. DNA for the CDR3: TGTGCCAGCAGCCGACCCCGGACAGAAAAAGAGACCCAGTACTTC. V usage is TRBV7-8 and J usage is TRBJ2-5; D is possibly TRBD1 (6 bases). The CDR3 sequence is 15 residues long. Trimming pared 5 bases from V and 3 bases from J, leaving 16 bases between. Per germline, CDR1 SGHVS and CDR2 FQNEAQ.

The rearrangement links TRBV11-2 to TRBJ2-7, with D possibly being TRBD2 (6 bases). With 5 bases removed from V and 9 bases from J, the gap between germline ends came to 20 bases. Germline V lookup: CDR1 SGHAT, CDR2 FQNNGV. This CDR3 has 14 amino acids. CDR3 DNA: TGTGCCAGCAGCATTCCGGGAGTGGAGTTGGTGCAGTACTTC. Its translation is CASSIPGVELVQYF.

V and J are TRBV27 and TRBJ2-3; 7 nucleotides match TRBD2. The CDR3 consists of 15 residues. Germline assignment: CDR1 MNHEY and CDR2 SMNVEV (reference sequence). V shed 8 bases and J 7 bases; nucleotides not matched to a gene: 15. The CDR3 sequence: CASGGEGAGEHTQYF. The CDR3 nucleotides are TGTGCCAGCGGTGGGGAAGGGGCGGGGGAGCATACGCAGTATTTT.

V and J are TRBV7-9 and TRBJ1-2; 8 bases map to TRBD1. This CDR3 has 15 amino acids. CDR1 and CDR2 (germline): SEHNR, FQNEAQ (reference sequence). Losses at the gene ends were 2 bases for V and 6 bases for J; bases not matched to a gene: 8. As DNA, the CDR3 is TGTGCCAGCAGCTTACAATTGGACAGGGTCCATGGCTACACCTTC. Amino acid sequence: CASSLQLDRVHGYTF.

The CDR3 reads CASSLAQGQKETQYF. The CDR3 bases are TGTGCCAGCAGTTTAGCCCAGGGACAGAAAGAGACCCAGTACTTC. The chain employs TRBV6-6 and TRBJ2-5; 7 bases align to TRBD1. This CDR3 spans 15 amino acids. Germline lookup yields CDR1 MNHNY and CDR2 SVGAGI (reference sequence). V shed 4 bases, J shed 3 bases, and the junction held 8 bases outside the gene matches.

CDR3 amino acids: CASDRKGGDTQYF. CDR3 nucleotide sequence: TGTGCCAGCGACAGGAAGGGTGGAGATACGCAGTATTTT. This rearrangement joins TRBV6-6 to TRBJ2-3, with D possibly matching TRBD1 (6 bases). CDR1 is MNHNY and CDR2 is SVGAGI in the germline V gene (reference sequence). The CDR3 totals 13 residues. The V and J ends lost 8 bases and 5 bases respectively, with 14 bases between them.

The chain joins TRBV7-2 to TRBJ2-7; 9 bases align to TRBD2. Germline V CDR1 and CDR2: SGHTA, FQGNSA. This CDR3 is 14 amino acids long. V was pared by 5 bases and J by 7 bases, with 9 bases of the junction left unmatched. The CDR3 is CASSPSGTLWEQYV. The CDR3 DNA reads TGTGCCAGCAGCCCTAGCGGGACCCTGTGGGAGCAGTACGTC.

To note about this clone: Other DNA sequences from this sample encode an identical CDR3 as well. This sequence joins TRBV28 and TRBJ1-4; D gene uncertain. CDR1 is MDHEN, CDR2 SYDVKM, per germline. The CDR3 is made up of 15 amino acids. The V and J ends lost 6 bases and 3 bases respectively, with 14 bases between them. For the CDR3, the DNA is TGTGCCAGCAGCAACTCCGGGTCTTCTAATGAAAAACTGTTTTTT. Amino acids: CASSNSGSSNEKLFF.

In its sample, this clone was seen a few times. V and J are TRBV28 and TRBJ1-4; 11 bases are shared with TRBD1. The germline V gene encodes CDR1 MDHEN and CDR2 SYDVKM. This CDR3 region has 16 residues. Losses at the gene ends were 5 bases for V and 8 bases for J; bases not matched to a gene: 10. CDR3 protein: CASSLGGQGVNEKLFF. Here the CDR3 DNA reads TGTGCCAGCAGTCTAGGGGGACAGGGGGTTAACGAAAAACTGTTTTTT.

This chain uses TRBV5-1 with TRBJ2-1; 9 bases are a match to TRBD2. After removal of 4 bases from V and 0 bases from J, the junction contained 8 bases not matched to a gene. CDR1 and CDR2 (germline): SGHRS, YFSETQ. This CDR3 is 17 amino acids long. This CDR3 is CASSKHHSGSSYNEQFF. The CDR3 DNA is TGCGCCAGCAGCAAACACCATAGCGGGAGCTCCTACAATGAGCAGTTCTTC.

This chain uses TRBV5-1 with TRBJ1-6, with no clear D. This CDR3 has 16 amino acids. Per the germline V gene, CDR1 is SGHRS and CDR2 is YFSETQ. Between the trimmed V and J ends, which lost 4 bases and 1 base, there was a span of 12 bases. The CDR3 sequence: CASSLDSRSYNSPLHF. The CDR3 coding sequence is TGCGCCAGCAGCCTAGACTCCCGGTCCTATAATTCACCCCTCCACTTT.

This clone came up a few times. The CDR3: CASSLRGQASSYEQYV. CDR3 DNA: TGTGCCAGCAGCTTAAGGGGACAGGCAAGCTCCTACGAGCAGTACGTC. The chain recombines TRBV7-3 with TRBJ2-7, with TRBD1 identical over 8 bases. The CDR3 extends over 16 amino acids. The germline gives CDR1 SGHTA, CDR2 FQGTGA. V was pared by 1 base and J by 0 bases, with 5 bases of the junction left unmatched.

This clone has more than one count but fewer than ten. This sample includes further DNA sequences coding for the same CDR3. The rearrangement links TRBV19 to TRBJ2-1; 9 positions match TRBD2. The germline V gene has CDR1 LNHDA and CDR2 SQIVND (reference sequence). The V gene end was trimmed by 5 bases and the J gene end by 3 bases; junction bases not matched to a gene: 2. The CDR3 consists of 14 residues. In nucleotides, the CDR3 is TGTGCCAGTAGTGGCGGGGGGGACTACAATGAGCAGTTCTTC. Translation: CASSGGGDYNEQFF. Looking up the rest from reference TRBV19 and TRBJ2-1 gives the full variable domain: DGGITQSPKYLFRKEGQNVTLSCEQNLNHDAMYWYRQDPGQGLRLIYYSQIVNDFQKGDIAEGYSVSREKKESFPLTVTSAQKNPTAFYLCASSGGGDYNEQFFGPGTRLTVL.

The chain has TRBV5-4 and TRBJ1-1, with 9 bases that match TRBD1. Germline V lookup: CDR1 SGHNT, CDR2 YYREEE (reference sequence). The V and J ends lost 5 bases and 2 bases, in that order; junction bases with no gene match: 4. This CDR3 has 14 amino acids. The DNA of the CDR3 is TGTGCCAGCAGTCAGGACAGGGGAAACACTGAAGCTTTCTTT. It specifies CASSQDRGNTEAFF.

The V gene is TRBV2, the J gene TRBJ1-5, with D unclear. CDR3 length: 15 residues. The germline V gene encodes CDR1 SNHLY and CDR2 FYNNEI. Trimming shortened V by 2 bases and J by 0 bases, and 8 bases separated the two germline ends. The CDR3 bases are TGTGCCAGCAGTGAATCAGGCAATAGCAATCAGCCCCAGCATTTT. This encodes CASSESGNSNQPQHF.

This chain connects TRBV6-1 to TRBJ2-1; D is undetermined. Germline lookup yields CDR1 MNHNS and CDR2 SASEGT. This CDR3 is 16 amino acids long. Trimming removed 2 bases from V and 4 bases from J, with 15 bases in between. CDR3 bases: TGTGCCAGCAGTGAACTAGAACCTTCATCGTACAATGAGCAGTTCTTC. Protein product: CASSELEPSSYNEQFF.

This clone was seen a few times. The chain links TRBV21-1 to TRBJ2-7; the DNA was not used to check the table's D call, TRBD2. TRBV21-1 counts as a pseudogene. The CDR3 loop spans 15 amino acids. The CDR3, as DNA: TGTGCCAGCAGCAAAGTGCAGCGGGAGTTGTACGAGCAGTACTTC. Its translation is CASSKVQRELYEQYF.

The V call is TRBV7-2, the J call TRBJ1-1; 7 nucleotides agree with TRBD1. The ends lost 6 bases at V and 3 bases at J; junction bases unmatched: 4. Germline V gene sequence: CDR1 SGHTA, CDR2 FQGNSA. The CDR3 extends over 13 amino acids. The CDR3 reads CASRLTGDTEAFF. The DNA of the CDR3 is TGTGCCAGCAGGCTAACAGGGGACACTGAAGCTTTCTTT.

The chain uses TRBV6-1 and TRBJ1-1; no clear D gene. The CDR3 covers 15 residues. V lost 7 bases and J 4 bases, leaving 19 bases between the germline ends. The germline V gene encodes CDR1 MNHNS and CDR2 SASEGT. The CDR3 DNA sequence: TGTGCCAGCAAGATCTCCGGCGGTAGCGGCACTGAAGCTTTCTTT. It encodes CASKISGGSGTEAFF.

V and J are TRBV19 and TRBJ1-2; no reliable D call. The CDR3 length is 13 residues. Trimming took off 5 bases at V and 5 bases at J, with 12 bases between the two ends. Per germline, CDR1 LNHDA and CDR2 SQIVND (reference sequence). CDR3 residues: CASSLAGSYGYTF. In nucleotides, the CDR3 is TGTGCCAGTAGTTTAGCGGGGTCTTATGGCTACACCTTC.

The chain couples TRBV18 to TRBJ2-2, with 7 bases lining up with TRBD2. This CDR3 comprises 20 residues. V lost 1 base, J lost 8 bases, and 22 bases stayed unmatched. Germline V gene sequence: CDR1 KGHSH, CDR2 LQKENI. The CDR3 sequence is CASSPRSTQGLTVDGGELFF. CDR3 bases: TGTGCCAGCTCACCACGGTCTACCCAGGGACTAACCGTTGATGGGGGGGAGCTGTTTTTT.

The chain recombines TRBV10-3 with TRBJ2-3, with D tentatively TRBD1 or TRBD2 (9 bases each). There are 20 residues in the CDR3. Trimming stripped 3 bases from V and 4 bases from J, with 29 bases between. Germline CDR1 reads ENHRY; CDR2 reads SYGVKD. The CDR3 coding sequence is TGTGCCATCAGTGACCCGGACAGGGGAAGGGGCGGGAGGGCCCCAGATACGCAGTATTTT. This sequence encodes CAISDPDRGRGGRAPDTQYF.

The chain carries TRBV7-2 and TRBJ1-1; a weak D match, TRBD1 (5 bases). This CDR3 is 14 amino acids long. CDR1 is SGHTA, CDR2 FQGNSA, per germline. V was clipped by 4 bases and J by 3 bases, with 12 bases between them. CDR3 in amino acids: CASSSDAGDTEAFF. The CDR3, as DNA: TGTGCCAGCAGCTCTGACGCGGGGGACACTGAAGCTTTCTTT.

About this clone itself: The identical CDR3 is also encoded by other nucleotide sequences in the sample. This chain uses TRBV5-4 with TRBJ1-3, with TRBD1 matching 7 bases. This CDR3 region has 15 residues. The germline CDR1 and CDR2 sequences are SGHNT and YYREEE (reference sequence). After removal of 0 bases from V and 1 base from J, the junction contained 1 base not matched to a gene. In DNA form, the CDR3 reads TGTGCCAGCAGCTTGGACAGGGGTTCTGGAAACACCATATATTTT. This sequence encodes CASSLDRGSGNTIYF.

The chain carries TRBV7-9 and TRBJ1-1, with D possibly matching TRBD1 (5 bases). The germline V gene has CDR1 SEHNR and CDR2 FQNEAQ (reference sequence). V lost 6 bases to trimming and J lost 6 bases, with 14 bases between them. The CDR3 extends over 13 amino acids. The CDR3 sequence is CASSRGGLAEAFF. DNA for the CDR3: TGTGCCAGCAGTCGCGGGGGTTTGGCTGAAGCTTTCTTT.

This rearrangement joins TRBV6-1 to TRBJ2-1; D gene unclear. Germline V CDR1 and CDR2: MNHNS, SASEGT. This CDR3 spans 15 amino acids. V was pared by 3 bases and J by 0 bases, with 9 bases between. The CDR3 DNA follows: TGTGCCAGCAGTGAGGCGGCAAGCTCCTACAATGAGCAGTTCTTC. Its translation is CASSEAASSYNEQFF.